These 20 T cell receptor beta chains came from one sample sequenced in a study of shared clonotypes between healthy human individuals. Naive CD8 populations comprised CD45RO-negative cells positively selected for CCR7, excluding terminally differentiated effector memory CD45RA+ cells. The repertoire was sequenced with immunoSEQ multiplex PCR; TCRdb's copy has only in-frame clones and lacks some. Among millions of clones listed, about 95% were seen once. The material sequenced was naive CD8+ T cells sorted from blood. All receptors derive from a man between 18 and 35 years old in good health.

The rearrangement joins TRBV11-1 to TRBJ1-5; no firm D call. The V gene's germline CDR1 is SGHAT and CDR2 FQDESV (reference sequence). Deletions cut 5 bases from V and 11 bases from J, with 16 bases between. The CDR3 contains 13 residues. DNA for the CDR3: TGTGCCAGCAGCCCGACGGGCTCGGAGTCCCAGCATTTT. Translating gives CASSPTGSESQHF.

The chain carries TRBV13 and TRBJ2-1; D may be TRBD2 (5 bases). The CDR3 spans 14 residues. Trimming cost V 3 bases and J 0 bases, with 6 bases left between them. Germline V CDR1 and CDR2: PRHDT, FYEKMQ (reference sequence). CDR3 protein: CASSFEGSYNEQFF. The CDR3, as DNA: TGTGCCAGCAGCTTTGAGGGCTCCTACAATGAGCAGTTCTTC.

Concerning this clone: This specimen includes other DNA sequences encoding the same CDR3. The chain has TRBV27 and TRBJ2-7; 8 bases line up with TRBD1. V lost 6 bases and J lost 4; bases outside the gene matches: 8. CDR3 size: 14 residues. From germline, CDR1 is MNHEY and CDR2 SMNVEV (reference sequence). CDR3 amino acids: CASSPQGASYEQYF. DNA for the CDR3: TGTGCCAGCAGCCCCCAGGGGGCAAGTTACGAGCAGTACTTC.

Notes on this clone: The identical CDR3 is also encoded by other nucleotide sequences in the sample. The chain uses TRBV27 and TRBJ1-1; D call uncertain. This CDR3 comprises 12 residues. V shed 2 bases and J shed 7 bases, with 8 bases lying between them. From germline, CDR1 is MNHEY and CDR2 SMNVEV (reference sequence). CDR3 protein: CASSLRMDEAFF. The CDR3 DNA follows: TGTGCCAGCAGTTTAAGGATGGATGAAGCTTTCTTT.

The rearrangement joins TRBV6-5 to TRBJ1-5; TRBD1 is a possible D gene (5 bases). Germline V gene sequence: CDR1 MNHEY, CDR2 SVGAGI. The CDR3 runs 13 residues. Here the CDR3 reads CEKRRQNNQPQHF. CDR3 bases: TGTGAGAAGCGACGACAGAACAATCAGCCCCAGCATTTT.

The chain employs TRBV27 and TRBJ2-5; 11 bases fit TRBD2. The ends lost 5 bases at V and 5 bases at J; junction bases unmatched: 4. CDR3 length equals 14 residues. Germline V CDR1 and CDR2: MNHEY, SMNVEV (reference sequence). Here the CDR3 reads CASSTTSGKETQYF. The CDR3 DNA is TGTGCCAGCAGTACGACTAGCGGGAAGGAGACCCAGTACTTC.

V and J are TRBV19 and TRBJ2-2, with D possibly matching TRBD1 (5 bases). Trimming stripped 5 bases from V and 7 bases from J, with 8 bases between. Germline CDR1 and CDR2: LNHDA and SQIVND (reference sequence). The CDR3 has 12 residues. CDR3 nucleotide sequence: TGTGCCAGTAGTTATCAGGGCGGGGAGCTGTTTTTT. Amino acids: CASSYQGGELFF. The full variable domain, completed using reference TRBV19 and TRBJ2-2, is DGGITQSPKYLFRKEGQNVTLSCEQNLNHDAMYWYRQDPGQGLRLIYYSQIVNDFQKGDIAEGYSVSREKKESFPLTVTSAQKNPTAFYLCASSYQGGELFFGEGSRLTVL.

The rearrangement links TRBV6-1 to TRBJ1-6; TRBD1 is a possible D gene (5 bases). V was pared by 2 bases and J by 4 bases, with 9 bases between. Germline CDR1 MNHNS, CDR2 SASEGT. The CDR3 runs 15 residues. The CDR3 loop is CASSEITGYNSPLHF. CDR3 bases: TGTGCCAGCAGTGAAATAACAGGATATAATTCACCCCTCCACTTT.

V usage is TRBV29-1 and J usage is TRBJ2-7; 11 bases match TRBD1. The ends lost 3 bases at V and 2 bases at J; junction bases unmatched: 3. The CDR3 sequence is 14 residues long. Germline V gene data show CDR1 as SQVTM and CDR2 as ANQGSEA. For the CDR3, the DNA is TGCAGCGTTGACTTGGGACAGGGGGCCTACGAGCAGTACTTC. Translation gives CSVDLGQGAYEQYF.

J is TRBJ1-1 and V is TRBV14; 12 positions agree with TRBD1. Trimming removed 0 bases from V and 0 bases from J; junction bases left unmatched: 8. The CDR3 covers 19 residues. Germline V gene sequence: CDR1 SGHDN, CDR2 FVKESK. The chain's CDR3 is CASSQDLGTGGGMNTEAFF. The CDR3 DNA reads TGTGCCAGCAGCCAAGATCTTGGGACAGGGGGCGGGATGAACACTGAAGCTTTCTTT.

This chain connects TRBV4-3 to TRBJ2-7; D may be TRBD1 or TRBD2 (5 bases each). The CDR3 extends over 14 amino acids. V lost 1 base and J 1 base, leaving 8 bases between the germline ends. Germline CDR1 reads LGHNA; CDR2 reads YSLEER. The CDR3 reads CASSQAWGSYEQYF. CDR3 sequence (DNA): TGCGCCAGCAGCCAAGCCTGGGGGTCCTACGAGCAGTACTTC.

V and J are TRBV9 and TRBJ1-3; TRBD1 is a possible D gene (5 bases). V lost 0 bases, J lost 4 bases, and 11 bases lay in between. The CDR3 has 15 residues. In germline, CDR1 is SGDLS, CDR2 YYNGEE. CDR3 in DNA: TGTGCCAGCAGCGTAGGAGGGGCGTGGGGAAACACCATATATTTT. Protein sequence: CASSVGGAWGNTIYF.

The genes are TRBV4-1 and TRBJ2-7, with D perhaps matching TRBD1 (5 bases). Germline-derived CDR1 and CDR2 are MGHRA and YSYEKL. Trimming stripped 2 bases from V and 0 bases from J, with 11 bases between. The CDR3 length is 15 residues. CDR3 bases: TGCGCCAGCAGCCAAAATACAGGCCTCTCCTACGAGCAGTACTTC. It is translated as CASSQNTGLSYEQYF.

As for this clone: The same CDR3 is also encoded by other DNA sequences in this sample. CDR3 sequence reads: CASSPTSGPYEQYF. The CDR3 DNA follows: TGTGCCAGCAGCCCGACTAGCGGCCCCTACGAGCAGTACTTC. The gene calls are TRBV27 and TRBJ2-7; 9 bases are a match to TRBD2. Germline CDR1 and CDR2: MNHEY and SMNVEV (reference sequence). The ends lost 6 bases at V and 2 bases at J; junction bases unmatched: 5. This CDR3 is 14 amino acids long.

The CDR3 loop reads CARSLAGTGPTGELFF. In DNA form, the CDR3 reads TGTGCCAGAAGCTTAGCCGGGACAGGGCCCACCGGGGAGCTGTTTTTT. The chain recombines TRBV7-5 with TRBJ2-2; the table names TRBD1, a call not compared with the DNA. TRBV7-5 is recorded as a pseudogene. The CDR3 is 16 amino acids.

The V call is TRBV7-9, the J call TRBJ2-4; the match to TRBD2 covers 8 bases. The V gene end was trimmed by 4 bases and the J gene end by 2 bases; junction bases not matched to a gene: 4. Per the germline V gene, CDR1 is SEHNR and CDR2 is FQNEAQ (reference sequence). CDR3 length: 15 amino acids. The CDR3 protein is CASSSSGGTKNIQYF. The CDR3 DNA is TGTGCCAGCAGCTCGTCGGGAGGGACCAAAAACATTCAGTACTTC.

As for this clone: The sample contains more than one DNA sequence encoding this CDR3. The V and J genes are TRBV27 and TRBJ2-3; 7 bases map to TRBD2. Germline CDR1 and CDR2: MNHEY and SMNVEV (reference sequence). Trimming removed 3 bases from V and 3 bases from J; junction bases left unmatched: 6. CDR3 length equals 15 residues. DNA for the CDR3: TGTGCCAGCAGTTTTGGGGGGGGATCGACAGATACGCAGTATTTT. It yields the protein CASSFGGGSTDTQYF.

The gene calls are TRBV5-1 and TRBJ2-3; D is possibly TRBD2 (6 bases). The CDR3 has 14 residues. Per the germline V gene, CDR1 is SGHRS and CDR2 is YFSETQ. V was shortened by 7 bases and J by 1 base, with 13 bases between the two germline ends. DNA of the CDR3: TGCGCCAGCTTCGCGGGAACGGGCACAGATACGCAGTATTTT. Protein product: CASFAGTGTDTQYF.

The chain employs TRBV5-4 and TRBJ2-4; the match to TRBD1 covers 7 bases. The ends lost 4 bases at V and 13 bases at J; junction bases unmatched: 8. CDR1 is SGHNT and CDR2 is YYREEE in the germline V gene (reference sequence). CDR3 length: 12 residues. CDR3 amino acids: CASSGRDSEQYF. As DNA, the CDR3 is TGTGCCAGCAGCGGTCGGGACAGCGAACAGTACTTC.

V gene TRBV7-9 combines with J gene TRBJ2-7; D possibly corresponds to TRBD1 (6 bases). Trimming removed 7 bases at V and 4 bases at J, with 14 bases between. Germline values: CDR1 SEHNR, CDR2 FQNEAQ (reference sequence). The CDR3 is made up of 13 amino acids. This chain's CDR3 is CASTAGANYEQYF. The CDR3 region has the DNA TGTGCCAGCACGGCAGGGGCTAATTACGAGCAGTACTTC.